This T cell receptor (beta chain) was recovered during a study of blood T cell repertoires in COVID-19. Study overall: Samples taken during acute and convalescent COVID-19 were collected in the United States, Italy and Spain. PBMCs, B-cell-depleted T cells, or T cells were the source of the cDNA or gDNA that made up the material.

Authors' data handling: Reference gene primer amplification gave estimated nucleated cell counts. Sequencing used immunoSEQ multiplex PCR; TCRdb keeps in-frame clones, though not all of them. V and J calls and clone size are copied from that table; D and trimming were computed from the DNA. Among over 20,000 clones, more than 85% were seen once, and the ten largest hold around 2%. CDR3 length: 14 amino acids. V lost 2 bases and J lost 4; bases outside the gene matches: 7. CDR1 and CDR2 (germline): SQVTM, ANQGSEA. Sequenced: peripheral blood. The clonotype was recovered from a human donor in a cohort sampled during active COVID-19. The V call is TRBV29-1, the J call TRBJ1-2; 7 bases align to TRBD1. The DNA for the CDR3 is TGCAGCGTTGAACCATCAGGGGGATCCTATGGCTACACCTTC. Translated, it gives CSVEPSGGSYGYTF.